This TCR beta chain was captured by sequencing in a study of somatic mutations in cytotoxic T cells in rheumatoid arthritis. Study overall: Among the T-cell populations stained with V beta antibodies, some were separated by flow sorting at nearly 100% purity, including V beta1+ cells whose TCRB was sequenced. Study-level points and caveats: In about an eighth of the roughly 60 patients, the largest CD8+ clone exceeded 20% of CD8+ cells.

Here immunoSEQ multiplex PCR was the method, and the copy in TCRdb shows in-frame clones only, minus some. The table records under 20,000 clones, 70% to 90% of them present only once. Germline CDR1 is MDHEN and CDR2 is SYDVKM. The CDR3 spans 15 residues. V dropped 7 bases and J dropped 2; count of bases not matched to a gene: 4. Note on this clone: What it binds is unknown.

The rearrangement links TRBV28 to TRBJ2-3, with 12 positions matching TRBD1. The source is a man in his forties in good health. Sequenced input: CD8+ T cells sorted from blood. Here the CDR3 DNA reads TGTGCCAGCATGGGACAGGGGGCCCCCACAGATACGCAGTATTTT. It codes for CASMGQGAPTDTQYF. Complete variable domain (other parts from reference TRBV28 and TRBJ2-3): DVKVTQSSRYLVKRTGEKVFLECVQDMDHENMFWYRQDPGLGLRLIYFSYDVKMKEKGDIPEGYSVSREKKERFSLILESASTNQTSMYLCASMGQGAPTDTQYFGPGTRLTVL.